The 8 T cell receptor beta chains in this list originate from one sample, sequenced in a study of beta chain features in type 1 diabetes. Expressed TCRB transcripts were sequenced because the entire RNA isolate underwent reverse transcription. This table comes from immunoSEQ multiplex PCR, and its TCRdb copy is limited to in-frame clones, with some not included. The sample lists 120,000 to 150,000 clones, approximately 9.8% seen once, with almost 0.65% in the top ten. Sequencing was done on a sample of central memory CD4+ T cells from blood. These receptors came from a woman between 35 and 50 years old in good health.

This clone was picked up a small number of times. The genes are TRBV6-1 and TRBJ1-1; 10 nucleotides line up with TRBD1. The J segment lost 9 bases and the V segment lost 3 bases, leaving 13 bases of the junction unmatched. The CDR3 is made up of 16 amino acids. Germline V CDR1 and CDR2: MNHNS, SASEGT. In DNA form, the CDR3 reads TGTGCCAGCAGTGAGACCGCGACAGGGGGCTTGATCAAAGCTTTCTTT. As protein: CASSETATGGLIKAFF.

The chain links TRBV18 to TRBJ1-2; D may be TRBD1 (5 bases). V was clipped by 2 bases and J by 4 bases, with 14 bases between them. Germline loops: CDR1 KGHSH, CDR2 LQKENI. The CDR3 consists of 15 residues. This chain's CDR3 is CASSPTGDSPYGYTF. DNA for the CDR3: TGTGCCAGCTCACCAACAGGAGACAGCCCCTATGGCTACACCTTC.

The chain joins TRBV9 to TRBJ2-5; a possible D gene is TRBD2 (5 bases). The CDR3 runs to 16 residues. CDR1 and CDR2 (germline): SGDLS, YYNGEE. Trimming removed 2 bases from V and 5 bases from J, with 19 bases in between. CDR3 loop: CASSVSSRSGGETQYF. In nucleotides, the CDR3 is TGTGCCAGCAGCGTTTCGAGCAGGTCGGGCGGGGAGACCCAGTACTTC.

Only a few counts were recorded for this clone. Other DNA sequences in the sample encode the same CDR3. This chain uses TRBV5-1 with TRBJ2-7; a possible D gene is TRBD1 (6 bases). V was pared by 0 bases and J by 2 bases, with 9 bases between. CDR3 size: 14 residues. Germline values: CDR1 SGHRS, CDR2 YFSETQ. The CDR3: CASSLDGQTYEQYF. As DNA, the CDR3 is TGCGCCAGCAGCTTGGATGGACAGACCTACGAGCAGTACTTC.

The chain joins TRBV19 to TRBJ1-5; 8 positions agree with TRBD1. In germline, CDR1 is LNHDA, CDR2 SQIVND (reference sequence). The CDR3 is made up of 14 amino acids. Trimming took 6 bases from V and 7 from J; bases not matched to a gene: 8. This chain's CDR3 is CASRETGVSQPQHF. For the CDR3, the DNA is TGTGCCAGTAGAGAGACAGGGGTTTCCCAGCCCCAGCATTTT.

This rearrangement joins TRBV19 to TRBJ2-7; TRBD1 matches 7 bases. Germline V gene sequence: CDR1 LNHDA, CDR2 SQIVND (reference sequence). CDR3 length: 15 amino acids. V dropped 6 bases and J dropped 4; count of bases not matched to a gene: 12. In DNA form, the CDR3 reads TGTGCCAGTAGACTTTCCGGGACAGAGCTATACGAGCAGTACTTC. Translation gives CASRLSGTELYEQYF.

This rearrangement joins TRBV9 to TRBJ2-2, with 10 bases lining up with TRBD2. Germline values: CDR1 SGDLS, CDR2 YYNGEE. This CDR3 spans 17 amino acids. V shed 0 bases, J shed 1 base, and the junction held 3 bases outside the gene matches. This CDR3 reads CASSVASSGGNTGELFF. DNA of the CDR3: TGTGCCAGCAGCGTAGCCTCTAGCGGGGGGAACACCGGGGAGCTGTTTTTT.

This clone was found a few times. V is TRBV7-2 and J is TRBJ2-5; D call uncertain. The CDR3 is made up of 14 amino acids. V was cut by 5 bases and J by 4 bases, with 14 bases left in between. Germline-derived CDR1 and CDR2 are SGHTA and FQGNSA. In nucleotides, the CDR3 is TGTGCCAGCAGCCCCTCCCTGATCGGAGAGACCCAGTACTTC. Translated: CASSPSLIGETQYF. Full variable domain (missing parts from reference TRBV7-2 and TRBJ2-5): GAGVSQSPSNKVTEKGKDVELRCDPISGHTALYWYRQSLGQGLEFLIYFQGNSAPDKSGLPSDRFSAERTGGSVSTLTIQRTQQEDSAVYLCASSPSLIGETQYFGPGTRLLVL.